This T cell receptor (beta chain) was captured in a study of blood T cell repertoires in COVID-19. Overall study: PBMCs, B-cell-depleted T cells, or T cells were the source of the cDNA or gDNA that made up the material.

Germline V gene sequence: CDR1 LGHDT, CDR2 YNNKEL (reference sequence). V dropped 4 bases and J dropped 10 bases, with 11 bases sitting between them. CDR3 length: 12 amino acids. In the original workflow: Nucleated cell number was recorded as an estimate derived from reference gene primer amplification. Clones were sequenced by immunoSEQ multiplex PCR, and TCRdb holds only the in-frame ones, with some missing. V and J calls and clone size are copied from that table; D and trimming were computed from the DNA. The table lists roughly 230,000 clones, around 90% of them singletons. In Seattle, patients joined the study during active infection and were tracked longitudinally.

The sample comprised peripheral blood. This TCR was recovered from a man under 40 with COVID-19, enrolled during active disease. V and J are TRBV3-1 (or the pseudogene TRBV3-2) and TRBJ2-1; weak D call: TRBD2 (6 bases). The CDR3 loop is CASSPGVYEQFF. The CDR3 DNA reads as TGTGCCAGCAGCCCGGGGGTGTACGAGCAGTTCTTC.